The clone carrying this T cell receptor (beta chain) showed up just once. Its antigen is still unknown. The data originate from a study of cytomegalovirus exposure and HLA in healthy donors. Study-wide points: Most TCR sequences were seen very rarely across donors, but some public TCRs occurred in many.

TCRdb keeps only in-frame clones here, not all; method: immunoSEQ multiplex PCR. There are 150,000 to 200,000 clones in the sample; over 65% occur only once, and roughly 7% lies in the top ten. CDR3 size: 14 residues. Trimming cost V 4 bases and J 2 bases; bases outside gene matches: 3. The V gene's germline CDR1 is SGHTA and CDR2 FQGNSA. The genes are TRBV7-2 and TRBJ2-7; 9 nucleotides align to TRBD1. This sequence was found in a man aged 18 to 35 in good health and CMV-seropositive. Sequenced: PBMCs. The DNA of the CDR3 is TGTGCCAGCAGCTCCGGGACAGGGCCCTACGAGCAGTACTTC. Translated, it gives CASSSGTGPYEQYF.